The 5 T cell receptor beta chains in this list originate from one sample, sequenced in a study of T cell responses to AZD1222 COVID-19 vaccine. The repertoire was sequenced with immunoSEQ multiplex PCR; TCRdb's copy has only in-frame clones and lacks some. The sample lists approximately 150,000 clones, 93% occurring once. This material consisted of peripheral blood, taken on day 0 of AZD1222 vaccination. These receptors were collected from an adult in good health.

V and J are TRBV19 and TRBJ2-1, with 9 bases fitting TRBD2. The CDR3 runs 16 residues. Germline lookup yields CDR1 LNHDA and CDR2 SQIVND (reference sequence). Trimming took 6 bases from V and 7 from J; bases not matched to a gene: 13. This CDR3 reads CASRNSGRRDGNEQFF. CDR3 DNA: TGTGCCAGTAGGAATAGCGGGAGAAGGGATGGGAATGAGCAGTTCTTC.

This sequence joins TRBV4-1 and TRBJ2-5; 7 bases are a match to TRBD1. CDR1 and CDR2 (germline): MGHRA, YSYEKL. The V and J ends lost 5 bases and 2 bases, in that order; junction bases with no gene match: 5. The CDR3 runs 14 residues. The CDR3 protein is CASSFLTGQETQYF. The CDR3 coding sequence is TGCGCCAGCAGCTTCCTGACAGGGCAAGAGACCCAGTACTTC.

V gene TRBV6-5 combines with J gene TRBJ2-2, with 10 positions matching TRBD1. The germline V gene has CDR1 MNHEY and CDR2 SVGAGI. The length of the CDR3 is 14 residues. V lost 7 bases to trimming and J lost 7 bases; unmatched junction nucleotides: 6. In DNA, the CDR3 is TGTGCCAGCACCGGGACAGGGGAAGGCGGGGAGCTGTTTTTT. It specifies CASTGTGEGGELFF.

V is TRBV7-2 and J is TRBJ2-7; 7 bases are shared with TRBD1. V shed 5 bases and J 13 bases; nucleotides not matched to a gene: 11. CDR1 and CDR2 (germline): SGHTA, FQGNSA. The CDR3 runs to 12 residues. This chain's CDR3 is CASSAWTGETYF. CDR3 coding DNA: TGTGCCAGCAGCGCCTGGACAGGAGAAACTTACTTC. Full variable domain (rest looked up from reference TRBV7-2 and TRBJ2-7): GAGVSQSPSNKVTEKGKDVELRCDPISGHTALYWYRQSLGQGLEFLIYFQGNSAPDKSGLPSDRFSAERTGGSVSTLTIQRTQQEDSAVYLCASSAWTGETYFGPGTRLTVT.

J is TRBJ1-5 and V is TRBV7-3, with D hard to call. V was clipped by 5 bases and J by 5 bases, with 10 bases between them. This CDR3 has 13 residues. CDR1 and CDR2 (germline): SGHTA, FQGTGA. Written as DNA, the CDR3 is TGTGCCAGCAGCCCAGGACCAGATCAGCCCCAGCATTTT. It yields the protein CASSPGPDQPQHF.